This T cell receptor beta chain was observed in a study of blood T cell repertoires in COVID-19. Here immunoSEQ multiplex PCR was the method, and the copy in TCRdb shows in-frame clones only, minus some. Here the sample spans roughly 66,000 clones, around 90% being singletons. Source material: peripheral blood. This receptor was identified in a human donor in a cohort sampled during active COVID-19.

The DNA for the CDR3 is TGTGCCAGCGGGGGCGGGGGGCCCGGGAAATCTGGGGCCAACGTCCTGACTTTC. Amino acid sequence: CASGGGGPGKSGANVLTF. The chain has TRBV27 and TRBJ2-6; 8 nucleotides match TRBD2. The germline CDR1 and CDR2 sequences are MNHEY and SMNVEV (reference sequence). J gave up 1 base and V 8 bases, and 13 bases lay outside the gene matches. The CDR3 extends over 18 amino acids.